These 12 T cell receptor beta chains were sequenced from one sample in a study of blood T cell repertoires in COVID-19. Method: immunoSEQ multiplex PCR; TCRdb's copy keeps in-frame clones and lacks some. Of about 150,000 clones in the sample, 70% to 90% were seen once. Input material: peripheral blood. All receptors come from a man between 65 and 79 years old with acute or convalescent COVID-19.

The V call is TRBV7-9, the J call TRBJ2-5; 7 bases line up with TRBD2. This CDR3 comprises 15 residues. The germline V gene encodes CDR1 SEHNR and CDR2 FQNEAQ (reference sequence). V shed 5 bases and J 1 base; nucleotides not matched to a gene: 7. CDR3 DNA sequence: TGTGCCAGCAGCAACCACCAGCGGGGCCAAGAGACCCAGTACTTC. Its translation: CASSNHQRGQETQYF.

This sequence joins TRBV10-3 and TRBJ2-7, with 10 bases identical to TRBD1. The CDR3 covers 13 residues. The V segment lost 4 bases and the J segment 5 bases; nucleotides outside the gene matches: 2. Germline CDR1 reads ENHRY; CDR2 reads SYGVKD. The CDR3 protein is CAISGGQGNEQYF. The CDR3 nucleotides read TGTGCCATCAGTGGGGGACAGGGGAACGAGCAGTACTTC.

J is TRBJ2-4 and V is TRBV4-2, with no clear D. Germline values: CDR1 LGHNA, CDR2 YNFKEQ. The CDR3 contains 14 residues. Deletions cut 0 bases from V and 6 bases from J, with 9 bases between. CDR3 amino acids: CASSQDGERNIQYF. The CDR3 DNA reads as TGTGCCAGCAGCCAAGATGGAGAGAGAAACATTCAGTACTTC.

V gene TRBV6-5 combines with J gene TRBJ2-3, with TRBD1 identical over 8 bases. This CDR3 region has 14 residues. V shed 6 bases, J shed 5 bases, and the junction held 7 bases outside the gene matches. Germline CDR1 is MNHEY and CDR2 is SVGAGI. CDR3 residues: CASSPRGQGDTQYF. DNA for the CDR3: TGTGCCAGCAGCCCCAGGGGGCAGGGAGATACGCAGTATTTT.

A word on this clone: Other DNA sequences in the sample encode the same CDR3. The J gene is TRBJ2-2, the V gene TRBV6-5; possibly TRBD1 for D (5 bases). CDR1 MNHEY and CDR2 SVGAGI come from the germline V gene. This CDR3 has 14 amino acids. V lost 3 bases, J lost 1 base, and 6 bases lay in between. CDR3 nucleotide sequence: TGTGCCAGCAGTTATGACAGGAACACCGGGGAGCTGTTTTTT. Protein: CASSYDRNTGELFF.

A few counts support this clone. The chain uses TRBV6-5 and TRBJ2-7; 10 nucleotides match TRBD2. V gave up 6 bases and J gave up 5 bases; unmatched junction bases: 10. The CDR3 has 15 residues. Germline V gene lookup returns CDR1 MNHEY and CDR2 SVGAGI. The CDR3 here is CASRPSSGSLNEQYF. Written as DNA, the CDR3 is TGTGCCAGCAGACCTTCTAGCGGGAGCCTCAACGAGCAGTACTTC.

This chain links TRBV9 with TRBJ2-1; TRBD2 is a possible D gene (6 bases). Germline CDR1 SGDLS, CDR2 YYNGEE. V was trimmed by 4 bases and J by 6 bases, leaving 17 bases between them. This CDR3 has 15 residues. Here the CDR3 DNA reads TGTGCCAGCAGCCCCCGCGGGACCCGCCCCAATGAGCAGTTCTTC. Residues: CASSPRGTRPNEQFF.

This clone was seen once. CDR3 region: CASSGPGQQETQYF. Here the CDR3 DNA reads TGCGCCAGCAGCGGACCGGGACAGCAAGAGACCCAGTACTTC. The chain employs TRBV5-1 and TRBJ2-5; 7 bases match TRBD1. This CDR3 has 14 residues. V lost 4 bases and J lost 2; bases outside the gene matches: 5. Germline V gene data show CDR1 as SGHRS and CDR2 as YFSETQ.

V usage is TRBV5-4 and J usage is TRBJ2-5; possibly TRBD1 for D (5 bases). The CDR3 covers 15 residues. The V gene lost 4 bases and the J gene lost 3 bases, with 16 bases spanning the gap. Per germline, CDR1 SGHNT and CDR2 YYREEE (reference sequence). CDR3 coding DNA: TGTGCCAGCAGCCTGGGGCCTAGGGGCGAAGAGACCCAGTACTTC. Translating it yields CASSLGPRGEETQYF. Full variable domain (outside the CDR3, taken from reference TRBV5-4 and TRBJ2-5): ETGVTQSPTHLIKTRGQQVTLRCSSQSGHNTVSWYQQALGQGPQFIFQYYREEENGRGNFPPRFSGLQFPNYSSELNVNALELDDSALYLCASSLGPRGEETQYFGPGTRLLVL.

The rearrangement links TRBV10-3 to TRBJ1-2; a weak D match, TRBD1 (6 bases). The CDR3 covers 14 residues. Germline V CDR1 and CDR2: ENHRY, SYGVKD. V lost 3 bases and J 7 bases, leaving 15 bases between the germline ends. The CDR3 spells CAISEQPGAGGYTF. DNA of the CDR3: TGTGCCATCAGTGAACAACCAGGGGCAGGTGGCTACACCTTC.

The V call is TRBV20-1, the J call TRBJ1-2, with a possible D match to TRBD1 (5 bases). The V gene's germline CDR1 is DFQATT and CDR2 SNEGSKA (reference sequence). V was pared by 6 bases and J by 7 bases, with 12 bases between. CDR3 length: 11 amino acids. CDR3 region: CSAPGGGGYTF. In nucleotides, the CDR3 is TGCAGTGCGCCTGGGGGAGGTGGCTACACCTTC.

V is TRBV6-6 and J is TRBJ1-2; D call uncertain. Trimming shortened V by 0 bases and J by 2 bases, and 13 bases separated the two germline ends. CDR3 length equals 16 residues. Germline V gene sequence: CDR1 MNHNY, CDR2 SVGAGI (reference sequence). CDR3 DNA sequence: TGTGCCAGCAGTTACTCGGGGAGGGTGGAGAACTATGGCTACACCTTC. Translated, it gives CASSYSGRVENYGYTF.